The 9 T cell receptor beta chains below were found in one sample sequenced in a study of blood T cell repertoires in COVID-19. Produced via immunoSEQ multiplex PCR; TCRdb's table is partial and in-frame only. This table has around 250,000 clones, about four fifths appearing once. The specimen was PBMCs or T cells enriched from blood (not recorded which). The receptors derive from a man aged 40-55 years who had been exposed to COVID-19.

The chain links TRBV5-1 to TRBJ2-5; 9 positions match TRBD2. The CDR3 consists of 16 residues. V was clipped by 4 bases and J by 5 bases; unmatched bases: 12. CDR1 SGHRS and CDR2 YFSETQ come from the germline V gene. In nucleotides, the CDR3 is TGCGCCAGCAGCGGGGGAGCGGGAGGCCGTGAGGAGACCCAGTACTTC. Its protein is CASSGGAGGREETQYF.

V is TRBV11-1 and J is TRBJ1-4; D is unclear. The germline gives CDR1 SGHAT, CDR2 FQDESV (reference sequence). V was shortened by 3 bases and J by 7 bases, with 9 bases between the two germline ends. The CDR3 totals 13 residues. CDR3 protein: CASSFGEREKLFF. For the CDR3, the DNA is TGTGCCAGCAGCTTTGGGGAGCGTGAAAAACTGTTTTTT.

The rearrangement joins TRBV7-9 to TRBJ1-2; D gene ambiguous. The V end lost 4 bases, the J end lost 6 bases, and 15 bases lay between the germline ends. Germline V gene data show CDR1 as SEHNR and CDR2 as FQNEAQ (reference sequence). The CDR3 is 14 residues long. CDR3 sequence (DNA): TGTGCCAGCAGCTCCCGAAACCGGGTTAATGGCTACACCTTC. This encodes CASSSRNRVNGYTF. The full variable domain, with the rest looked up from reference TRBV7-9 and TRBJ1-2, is DTGVSQNPRHKITKRGQNVTFRCDPISEHNRLYWYRQTLGQGPEFLTYFQNEAQLEKSRLLSDRFSAERPKGSFSTLEIQRTEQGDSAMYLCASSSRNRVNGYTFGSGTRLTVV.

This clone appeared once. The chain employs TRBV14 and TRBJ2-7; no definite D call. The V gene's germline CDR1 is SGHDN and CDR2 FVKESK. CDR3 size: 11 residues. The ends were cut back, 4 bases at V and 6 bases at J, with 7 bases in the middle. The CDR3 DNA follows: TGTGCCAGCAGCCGCGCGCGCGAGCAGTACTTC. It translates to CASSRAREQYF.

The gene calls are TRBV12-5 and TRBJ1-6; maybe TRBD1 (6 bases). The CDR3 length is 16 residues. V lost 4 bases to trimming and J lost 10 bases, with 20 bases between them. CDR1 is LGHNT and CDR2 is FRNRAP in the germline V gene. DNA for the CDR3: TGTGCTAGTGGTTCAATAACAGGGCGAGGGGCCTCACCCCTCCACTTT. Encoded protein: CASGSITGRGASPLHF.

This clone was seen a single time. As DNA, the CDR3 is TGTGCCAGCAGCTTAGGGGGACTAGCGGGAGCCGGGGAGCTGTTTTTT. Its translation: CASSLGGLAGAGELFF. This chain links TRBV7-6 with TRBJ2-2; 14 bases agree with TRBD2. Trimming took 1 base from V and 6 from J; bases not matched to a gene: 1. The CDR3 is made up of 16 amino acids. The V gene's germline CDR1 is SGHVS and CDR2 FNYEAQ.

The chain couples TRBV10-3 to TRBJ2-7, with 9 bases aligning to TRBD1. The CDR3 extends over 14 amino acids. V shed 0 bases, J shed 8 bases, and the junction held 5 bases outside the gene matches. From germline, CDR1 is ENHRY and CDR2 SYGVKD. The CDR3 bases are TGTGCCATCAGTGAGTCGGGAACAGGGGGCAAGCAGTACTTC. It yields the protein CAISESGTGGKQYF.

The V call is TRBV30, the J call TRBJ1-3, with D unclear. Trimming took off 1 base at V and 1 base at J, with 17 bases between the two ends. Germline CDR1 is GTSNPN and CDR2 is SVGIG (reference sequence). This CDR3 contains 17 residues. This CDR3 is CAWSAYSTFPSGNTIYF. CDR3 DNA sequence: TGTGCCTGGAGTGCCTATTCGACTTTCCCGTCTGGAAACACCATATATTTT.

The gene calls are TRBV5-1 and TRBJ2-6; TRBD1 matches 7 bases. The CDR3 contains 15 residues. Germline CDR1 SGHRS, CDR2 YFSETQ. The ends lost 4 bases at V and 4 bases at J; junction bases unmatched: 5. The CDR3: CASSGTGAGANVLTF. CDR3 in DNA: TGCGCCAGCAGCGGAACAGGGGCCGGGGCCAACGTCCTGACTTTC.